A single sample is the source of the 8 T cell receptor beta chains below, sequenced in a study of blood T cell repertoires in COVID-19. Profiling relied on immunoSEQ multiplex PCR, and the TCRdb table lists in-frame clones only, not all of them. The data show 65,000 to 95,000 clones, 70% to 90% seen once. Sequences were obtained from peripheral blood. These receptors all stem from a man older than 75 with active or convalescent COVID-19.

This clone has more than one count but fewer than ten. The rearrangement uses TRBV5-4 and TRBJ1-5, with D tentatively TRBD1 (6 bases). The CDR3 is 15 residues long. Germline-derived CDR1 and CDR2 are SGHNT and YYREEE (reference sequence). The ends were cut back, 2 bases at V and 4 bases at J, with 13 bases in the middle. The CDR3: CASSFGAGANQPQHF. For the CDR3, the DNA is TGTGCCAGCAGCTTTGGGGCAGGGGCGAATCAGCCCCAGCATTTT.

The rearrangement links TRBV15 to TRBJ1-4; 8 nucleotides agree with TRBD1. CDR1 is LNHNV and CDR2 is YYDKDF in the germline V gene (reference sequence). V shed 8 bases and J 0 bases; nucleotides not matched to a gene: 8. The CDR3 extends over 16 amino acids. CDR3 in amino acids: CATGSGTGATNEKLFF. In DNA, the CDR3 is TGTGCCACCGGCTCCGGGACAGGTGCAACTAATGAAAAACTGTTTTTT.

This clone was seen a handful of times. The chain carries TRBV3-1 (or the pseudogene TRBV3-2) and TRBJ1-2, with D possibly being TRBD1 (6 bases). Between the trimmed V and J ends, which lost 3 bases and 1 base, there was a span of 9 bases. This CDR3 has 14 residues. Germline V lookup: CDR1 LGHDT, CDR2 YNNKEL (reference sequence). The CDR3 coding sequence is TGTGCCAGCAGCCATGCACAGGGTAACTATGGCTACACCTTC. Amino acid sequence: CASSHAQGNYGYTF.

CDR3 sequence: CASSISSAGITYNEQFF. The CDR3, as DNA: TGTGCCAGCAGCATCTCGTCAGCGGGAATTACCTACAATGAGCAGTTCTTC. This chain links TRBV9 with TRBJ2-1; TRBD2 matches 7 bases. There are 17 residues in the CDR3. Germline V lookup: CDR1 SGDLS, CDR2 YYNGEE. The junction had 12 bases not matched to a gene; V was cut back by 4 bases and J by 2 bases.

This chain connects TRBV5-4 to TRBJ1-2; no firm D call. V was cut by 3 bases and J by 4 bases, with 10 bases left in between. In germline, CDR1 is SGHNT, CDR2 YYREEE (reference sequence). The CDR3 is 13 residues long. CDR3 nucleotides: TGTGCCAGCAGCTCCCCCCGGTTCTATGGCTACACCTTC. This translates into CASSSPRFYGYTF.

The rearrangement joins TRBV6-5 to TRBJ1-1; D gene ambiguous. Looked up from germline, CDR1 is MNHEY and CDR2 is SVGAGI. The CDR3 sequence is 11 residues long. V was cut by 5 bases and J by 8 bases, with 9 bases left in between. CDR3 region: CASSSREEAFF. CDR3 sequence (DNA): TGTGCCAGCAGTAGCCGGGAAGAAGCTTTCTTT.

V gene TRBV18 combines with J gene TRBJ2-7; D unclear. Germline loops: CDR1 KGHSH, CDR2 LQKENI. There are 12 residues in the CDR3. Trimming removed 6 bases at V and 1 base at J, with 7 bases between. The DNA for the CDR3 is TGTGCCAGCTCGGGCAGTTCCTACGAGCAGTACGTC. Residues: CASSGSSYEQYV.

The chain is built from TRBV9 and TRBJ2-1, with D possibly being TRBD2 (5 bases). CDR1 and CDR2 (germline): SGDLS, YYNGEE. The CDR3 extends over 16 amino acids. V lost 4 bases and J lost 4, with 18 bases in between. CDR3 in DNA: TGTGCCAGCAGCCCCCGCGGGCGGGCCGATTACAATGAGCAGTTCTTC. It is translated as CASSPRGRADYNEQFF.